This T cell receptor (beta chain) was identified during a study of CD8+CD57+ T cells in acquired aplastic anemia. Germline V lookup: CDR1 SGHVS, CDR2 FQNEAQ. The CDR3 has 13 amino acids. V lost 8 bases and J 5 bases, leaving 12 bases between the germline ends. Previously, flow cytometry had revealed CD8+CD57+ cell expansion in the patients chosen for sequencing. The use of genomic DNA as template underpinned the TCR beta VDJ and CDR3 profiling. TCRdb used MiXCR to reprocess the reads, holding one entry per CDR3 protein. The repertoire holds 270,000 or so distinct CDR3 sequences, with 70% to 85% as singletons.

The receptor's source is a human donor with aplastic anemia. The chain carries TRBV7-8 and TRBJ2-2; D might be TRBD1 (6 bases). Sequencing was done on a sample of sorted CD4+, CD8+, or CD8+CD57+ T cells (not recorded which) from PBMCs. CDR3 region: CASGGAVTGELFF. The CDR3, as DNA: TGTGCCAGCGGGGGCGCAGTAACCGGGGAGCTGTTTTTT.